This passage covers 11 T cell receptor beta chains from one sample sequenced in a study of glioma-infiltrating T cells after dendritic cell vaccination. Only in-frame clones appear in the TCRdb table, and some are missing; sequencing was by immunoSEQ multiplex PCR. The sample gives 72,000 or so clones, more than 75% of which show up once; around 2% is in the top ten. Stated time point: after dendritic cell vaccination, including at tumor progression/relapse. Sequenced material: blood, taken after dendritic cell vaccination. The receptor set was obtained from a human donor with glioblastoma.

This rearrangement joins TRBV5-1 to TRBJ2-3; weak D call: TRBD2 (7 bases). The CDR3 sequence is 13 residues long. The V end was cut by 4 bases, the J end by 14 bases, with 20 bases between. CDR1 and CDR2 (germline): SGHRS, YFSETQ. The CDR3, as DNA: TGCGCCAGCAGCCCGGATAGGGGGGGGCCTATGTATTTT. Translation: CASSPDRGGPMYF. Drawing the rest from reference TRBV5-1 and TRBJ2-3, the complete variable domain is KAGVTQTPRYLIKTRGQQVTLSCSPISGHRSVSWYQQTPGQGLQFLFEYFSETQRNKGNFPGRFSGRQFSNSRSEMNVSTLELGDSALYLCASSPDRGGPMYFGPGTRLTVL.

The chain couples TRBV30 to TRBJ1-5; 8 bases are shared with TRBD1. The germline gives CDR1 GTSNPN, CDR2 SVGIG (reference sequence). V shed 2 bases and J 7 bases; nucleotides not matched to a gene: 10. CDR3 length: 15 amino acids. CDR3 DNA sequence: TGTGCCTGGAGTTCTACTTCAGGGGGCGGGCAGCCCCAGCATTTT. Protein sequence: CAWSSTSGGGQPQHF.

The rearrangement joins TRBV6-1 to TRBJ2-5; 10 nucleotides agree with TRBD1. V gave up 5 bases and J gave up 4 bases; unmatched junction bases: 4. Germline lookup yields CDR1 MNHNS and CDR2 SASEGT. The CDR3 sequence is 14 residues long. CDR3 bases: TGTGCCAGCAGTACGACAGGGGGCGTAGAGACCCAGTACTTC. This codes for CASSTTGGVETQYF.

In its sample, this clone was seen once. The rearrangement joins TRBV7-9 to TRBJ1-1, with D perhaps TRBD1 (6 bases). The V end was cut by 5 bases, the J end by 4 bases, with 11 bases between. The CDR3 loop spans 13 amino acids. The V gene's germline CDR1 is SEHNR and CDR2 FQNEAQ (reference sequence). The DNA of the CDR3 is TGTGCCAGCAGCCCGACAGGAAGCACTGAAGCTTTCTTT. Translation gives CASSPTGSTEAFF.

This chain connects TRBV13 to TRBJ1-2; D ambiguous. Trimming cost V 4 bases and J 13 bases, with 19 bases left between them. CDR3 length: 13 residues. Germline loops: CDR1 PRHDT, CDR2 FYEKMQ (reference sequence). The CDR3 nucleotides are TGTGCCAGCAGCTCAAAACCGAGCCTAGAAGGCACCTTC. It encodes CASSSKPSLEGTF.

A few counts support this clone. This sequence joins TRBV7-6 and TRBJ1-2; D uncertain. Trimming shortened V by 6 bases and J by 4 bases, and 18 bases separated the two germline ends. The CDR3 contains 15 residues. Germline values: CDR1 SGHVS, CDR2 FNYEAQ. Written as DNA, the CDR3 is TGTGCCAGCAGTTCCCAGGCGAACGGTGCCTATGGCTACACCTTC. Translating it yields CASSSQANGAYGYTF.

This clone appeared once. V gene TRBV7-3 combines with J gene TRBJ1-2, with D uncertain. This CDR3 spans 13 amino acids. Deletions cut 2 bases from V and 5 bases from J, with 9 bases between. The germline gives CDR1 SGHTA, CDR2 FQGTGA. DNA for the CDR3: TGTGCCAGCAGCTTACTTTCGGGATATGGCTACACCTTC. Its protein product is CASSLLSGYGYTF.

V is TRBV27 and J is TRBJ2-1; 13 nucleotides align to TRBD2. The CDR3 consists of 18 residues. Germline loops: CDR1 MNHEY, CDR2 SMNVEV (reference sequence). Trimming at V came to 2 bases and at J to 1 base, leaving 5 bases not matched to a gene. CDR3 sequence: CASSLRTSGGRSYNEQFF. The CDR3 nucleotides read TGTGCCAGCAGTTTAAGGACTAGCGGGGGCCGTTCCTACAATGAGCAGTTCTTC.

The rearrangement joins TRBV6-5 to TRBJ2-7; 11 nucleotides line up with TRBD1. J gave up 7 bases and V 0 bases, and 2 bases lay outside the gene matches. The CDR3 contains 14 residues. Germline V CDR1 and CDR2: MNHEY, SVGAGI. The CDR3 spells CASSYSGTGGEQYF. The CDR3 DNA follows: TGTGCCAGCAGTTACTCTGGGACAGGGGGAGAGCAGTACTTC.

The V call is TRBV19, the J call TRBJ1-2; D remains unclear. V dropped 3 bases and J dropped 0 bases, with 8 bases sitting between them. CDR1 and CDR2 from the germline V gene are LNHDA and SQIVND (reference sequence). The CDR3 extends over 14 amino acids. The CDR3 coding sequence is TGTGCCAGTAGTATCGTCGCAGCTAACTATGGCTACACCTTC. Protein product: CASSIVAANYGYTF.

This rearrangement joins TRBV19 to TRBJ2-5, with unresolved D. Trimming cost V 1 base and J 2 bases, with 5 bases left between them. This CDR3 is built from 13 residues. Germline V gene lookup returns CDR1 LNHDA and CDR2 SQIVND (reference sequence). The CDR3 DNA is TGTGCCAGTAGTATAGTCCTTCAAGAGACCCAGTACTTC. It codes for CASSIVLQETQYF.